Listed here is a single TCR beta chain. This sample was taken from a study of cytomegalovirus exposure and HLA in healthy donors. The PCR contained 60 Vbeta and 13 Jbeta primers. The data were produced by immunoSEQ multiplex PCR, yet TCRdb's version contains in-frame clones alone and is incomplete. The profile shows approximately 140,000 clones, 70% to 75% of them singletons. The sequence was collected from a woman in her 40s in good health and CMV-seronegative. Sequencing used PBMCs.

DNA for the CDR3: TGTGCCAGTAGTATGGTGGGAAAAGGGGACTATGGCTACACCTTC. Amino acids: CASSMVGKGDYGYTF. The gene calls are TRBV19 and TRBJ1-2; a possible D gene is TRBD1 (5 bases). In germline, CDR1 is LNHDA, CDR2 SQIVND (reference sequence). The CDR3 contains 15 residues. Trimming shortened V by 3 bases and J by 3 bases, and 14 bases separated the two germline ends.